A single sample gave rise to the 20 T cell receptor beta chains below, sequenced in a study of cytomegalovirus exposure and HLA in healthy donors. Generated by immunoSEQ multiplex PCR, the TCRdb table keeps only in-frame clones and is missing some. This table holds about 220,000 clones, about 87% found once. Input material: PBMCs. The receptors shown here come from a man younger than 30 in good health and CMV-seronegative.

The chain combines TRBV7-2 with TRBJ1-3; D is unclear. CDR1 and CDR2 from the germline V gene are SGHTA and FQGNSA. Trimming pared 4 bases from V and 0 bases from J, leaving 7 bases between. This CDR3 has 14 residues. The CDR3 DNA sequence: TGTGCCAGCAGCTCGGGTAGCTCTGGAAACACCATATATTTT. Its translation: CASSSGSSGNTIYF.

The gene calls are TRBV15 and TRBJ2-3, with TRBD1 identical over 9 bases. V gave up 6 bases and J gave up 4 bases; unmatched junction bases: 11. CDR3 length: 16 amino acids. Per germline, CDR1 LNHNV and CDR2 YYDKDF (reference sequence). CDR3 in amino acids: CATRGGDRGFADTQYF. The CDR3, as DNA: TGTGCCACCAGGGGGGGAGACAGGGGGTTCGCAGATACGCAGTATTTT. The full variable domain, with the rest looked up from reference TRBV15 and TRBJ2-3, is DAMVIQNPRYQVTQFGKPVTLSCSQTLNHNVMYWYQQKSSQAPKLLFHYYDKDFNNEADTPDNFQSRRPNTSFCFLDIRSPGLGDTAMYLCATRGGDRGFADTQYFGPGTRLTVL.

V usage is TRBV7-2 and J usage is TRBJ2-1; 12 bases are a match to TRBD2. Unmatched junction bases numbered 7, after V lost 5 bases and J lost 2 bases. This CDR3 contains 17 residues. In germline, CDR1 is SGHTA, CDR2 FQGNSA. The CDR3 DNA follows: TGTGCCAGCAGCCGGACCCTAGCGGGAGGGCCCTACAATGAGCAGTTCTTC. Amino acids: CASSRTLAGGPYNEQFF.

The chain recombines TRBV7-8 with TRBJ2-7, with TRBD2 identical over 8 bases. The germline V gene has CDR1 SGHVS and CDR2 FQNEAQ. The CDR3 extends over 14 amino acids. The trim removed 5 bases at V and 1 base at J, leaving 4 bases unmatched. CDR3 loop: CASSTSGSSYEQYF. The CDR3 DNA sequence: TGTGCCAGCAGCACAAGCGGGAGTTCCTACGAGCAGTACTTC.

The count of this clone is one. V is TRBV9 and J is TRBJ2-7; a possible D gene is TRBD2 (5 bases). CDR3 length: 15 residues. V was shortened by 4 bases and J by 7 bases, with 21 bases between the two germline ends. CDR1 and CDR2 from the germline V gene are SGDLS and YYNGEE. CDR3 sequence (DNA): TGTGCCAGCAGCACCGGGGTGGGAAAAGAAGGGGAGCAGTACTTC. Amino acids: CASSTGVGKEGEQYF.

V usage is TRBV4-3 and J usage is TRBJ1-2, with a tentative D call TRBD1 (5 bases). V was trimmed by 0 bases and J by 2 bases, leaving 10 bases between them. This CDR3 contains 15 residues. The germline gives CDR1 LGHNA, CDR2 YSLEER. The CDR3 nucleotides read TGCGCCAGCAGCCAAGAGCAGGGATACAACTATGGCTACACCTTC. As protein: CASSQEQGYNYGYTF.

Comments on this clone: This CDR3 is also generated by other DNA sequences in the sample. The chain carries TRBV5-1 and TRBJ2-1; TRBD2 matches at 7 bases. CDR1 is SGHRS and CDR2 is YFSETQ in the germline V gene. The CDR3 contains 15 residues. Trimming took 4 bases from V and 4 from J; bases not matched to a gene: 8. The CDR3 nucleotides are TGCGCCAGCAGCCCGGGGCTAGCGGTGTACAATGAGCAGTTCTTC. This gives the protein CASSPGLAVYNEQFF.

Concerning this clone: This same CDR3 is encoded by further DNA sequences in the sample. The rearrangement joins TRBV7-9 to TRBJ2-2; TRBD2 matches 14 bases. With V trimmed by 6 bases and J by 5 bases, 5 bases remained unmatched. The CDR3 consists of 16 residues. Per the germline V gene, CDR1 is SEHNR and CDR2 is FQNEAQ (reference sequence). The CDR3 DNA sequence: TGTGCCAGCAGTCCGGGACTAGCGGGAGATACCGGGGAGCTGTTTTTT. Amino acid sequence: CASSPGLAGDTGELFF.

The chain joins TRBV15 to TRBJ1-4; 7 bases fit TRBD1. This CDR3 has 13 amino acids. Trimming removed 7 bases from V and 7 bases from J; junction bases left unmatched: 6. Germline CDR1 LNHNV, CDR2 YYDKDF (reference sequence). Here the CDR3 reads CATKRGRSEKLFF. The CDR3 nucleotides read TGTGCCACCAAGAGGGGGCGCTCTGAAAAACTGTTTTTT.

The rearrangement links TRBV7-2 to TRBJ2-7; possible D gene TRBD2, 5 bases. The CDR3 contains 14 residues. Germline assignment: CDR1 SGHTA and CDR2 FQGNSA. The V end was cut by 0 bases, the J end by 3 bases, with 9 bases between. CDR3 bases: TGTGCCAGCAGCTTAGCCGTCGGGGACTACGAGCAGTACTTC. Protein sequence: CASSLAVGDYEQYF.

The chain links TRBV11-2 to TRBJ2-2; no definite D call. V was cut by 1 base and J by 11 bases, with 8 bases left in between. There are 12 residues in the CDR3. Germline V gene lookup returns CDR1 SGHAT and CDR2 FQNNGV. The CDR3 spells CASSLGAEELFF. The CDR3 bases are TGTGCCAGCAGCTTAGGGGCTGAAGAGCTGTTTTTT.

The V and J genes are TRBV28 and TRBJ1-1, with 7 nucleotides matching TRBD1. Germline V gene sequence: CDR1 MDHEN, CDR2 SYDVKM. CDR3 length: 15 residues. V shed 6 bases and J 1 base; nucleotides not matched to a gene: 8. The CDR3 sequence is CASRFTGTENTEAFF. CDR3 DNA sequence: TGTGCCAGCAGATTTACCGGGACAGAGAACACTGAAGCTTTCTTT.

The gene calls are TRBV4-1 and TRBJ1-5; D unclear. CDR1 and CDR2 (germline): MGHRA, YSYEKL. With 1 base removed from V and 0 bases from J, the gap between germline ends came to 7 bases. The CDR3 has 15 amino acids. In DNA, the CDR3 is TGCGCCAGCAGCCAAGGTGTCTATAGCAATCAGCCCCAGCATTTT. Translated: CASSQGVYSNQPQHF.

The chain uses TRBV2 and TRBJ1-4; D might be TRBD1 (6 bases). Trimming left V 7 bases short and J 7 bases short, with 13 bases between. The CDR3 is made up of 13 amino acids. Germline V gene lookup returns CDR1 SNHLY and CDR2 FYNNEI. In DNA form, the CDR3 reads TGTGCCAGCAAATTACAGGGCGGTGAAAAACTGTTTTTT. It encodes CASKLQGGEKLFF.

The V and J genes are TRBV27 and TRBJ2-7; no firm D call. In germline, CDR1 is MNHEY, CDR2 SMNVEV (reference sequence). Trimming pared 3 bases from V and 2 bases from J, leaving 14 bases between. The CDR3 contains 15 residues. The DNA of the CDR3 is TGTGCCAGCAGTTTGACACTTATGGGTACCTACGAGCAGTACTTC. Translating gives CASSLTLMGTYEQYF.

The V and J genes are TRBV25-1 and TRBJ1-3; possibly TRBD1 for D (6 bases). This CDR3 comprises 16 residues. Trimming took 3 bases from V and 0 from J, leaving 12 bases between them. Germline lookup yields CDR1 MGHDK and CDR2 SYGVNS. The CDR3 DNA reads TGTGCCAGCAGTGAGGACAGTCTTAGCTCTGGAAACACCATATATTTT. Protein: CASSEDSLSSGNTIYF.

The V call is TRBV7-2, the J call TRBJ2-3; 9 nucleotides align to TRBD1. V lost 5 bases to trimming and J lost 2 bases; unmatched junction nucleotides: 5. The CDR3 is 15 amino acids. Germline V gene data show CDR1 as SGHTA and CDR2 as FQGNSA. CDR3 in DNA: TGTGCCAGCAGCCCCCGGGACAGGGCCACAGATACGCAGTATTTT. Residues: CASSPRDRATDTQYF.

The chain employs TRBV7-2 and TRBJ2-2, with TRBD2 identical over 7 bases. The CDR3 loop spans 15 amino acids. Losses at the gene ends were 6 bases for V and 2 bases for J; bases not matched to a gene: 6. Looked up from germline, CDR1 is SGHTA and CDR2 is FQGNSA. The DNA of the CDR3 is TGTGCCAGCAGAGCTAGCGGAGGAAACACCGGGGAGCTGTTTTTT. This encodes CASRASGGNTGELFF.

The chain has TRBV5-6 and TRBJ2-7; TRBD1 agrees at 9 bases. This CDR3 is 13 amino acids long. The V gene's germline CDR1 is SGHDT and CDR2 YYEEEE. V was pared by 5 bases and J by 1 base, with 1 base of the junction left unmatched. The CDR3 DNA is TGTGCCAGCAGGACAGGGGGTTCCTACGAGCAGTACTTC. It yields the protein CASRTGGSYEQYF.

The genes are TRBV4-3 and TRBJ1-6, with 7 bases aligning to TRBD1. The CDR3 has 16 amino acids. J lost 7 bases, V lost 0 bases, and 6 bases had no gene match. Germline V gene data show CDR1 as LGHNA and CDR2 as YSLEER. CDR3 region: CASSQDLRTGNSPLHF. The CDR3 DNA sequence: TGCGCCAGCAGCCAAGATCTACGGACAGGAAATTCACCCCTCCACTTT.